This T cell receptor (beta chain) was recorded in a study of T cell responses to AZD1222 COVID-19 vaccine. Notes on the study in general: At 160-218 and 743-854, vaccine-associated CD4 TCRs were dominant, and they spanned spike. Unmutated variant regions are reportedly targeted by nearly half of spike-specific TCRs. Receipt of two AZD1222 doses was followed by a rise in Spike-specific TCR breadth and depth.

For this clone: As yet, its antigen is unknown.

TCRdb's copy holds only in-frame clones and misses some; the assay was immunoSEQ multiplex PCR. The table includes some 100,000 clones, approximately 90% detected once. Trimming at V came to 5 bases and at J to 2 bases, leaving 8 bases not matched to a gene. Germline-derived CDR1 and CDR2 are SGHAT and FQNNGV. The CDR3 length is 16 residues. The material sequenced was peripheral blood, taken on day 0 of AZD1222 vaccination. The chain is built from TRBV11-2 and TRBJ2-7; TRBD1 aligns across 11 bases. The TCR originated in an adult in good health. CDR3 in amino acids: CASSRTGGRQAYEQYF. The CDR3 bases are TGTGCCAGCAGCAGGACAGGGGGCAGGCAGGCCTACGAGCAGTACTTC. Drawing the rest from reference TRBV11-2 and TRBJ2-7, the complete variable domain is EAGVAQSPRYKIIEKRQSVAFWCNPISGHATLYWYQQILGQGPKLLIQFQNNGVVDDSQLPKDRFSAERLKGVDSTLKIQPAKLEDSAVYLCASSRTGGRQAYEQYFGPGTRLTVT.